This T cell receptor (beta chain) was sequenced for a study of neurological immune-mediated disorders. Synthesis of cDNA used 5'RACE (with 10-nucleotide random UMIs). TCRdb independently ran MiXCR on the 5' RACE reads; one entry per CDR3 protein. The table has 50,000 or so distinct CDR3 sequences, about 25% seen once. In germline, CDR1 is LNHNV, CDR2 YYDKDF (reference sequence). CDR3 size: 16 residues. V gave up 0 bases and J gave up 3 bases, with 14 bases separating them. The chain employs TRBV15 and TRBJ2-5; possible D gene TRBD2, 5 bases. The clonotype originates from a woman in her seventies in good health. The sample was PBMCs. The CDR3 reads CATSRDFGTSEETQYF. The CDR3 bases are TGTGCCACCAGCAGAGATTTCGGCACTAGTGAAGAGACCCAGTACTTC.